The text below deals with one TCR beta chain. The germline V and J ends were trimmed by 5 bases and 3 bases, with 19 bases remaining between them. There are 17 residues in the CDR3. Germline assignment: CDR1 SEHNR and CDR2 FQNEAQ (reference sequence). Extracted RNA was reverse transcribed, and the resulting cDNA served as sequencing template. Libraries were prepared by immunoSEQ multiplex PCR; TCRdb keeps only in-frame clonotypes and omits some of them. The data show more than 150,000 clones, with 45% to 60% seen just once and around 10% held by the top ten. The data derive from a study of CD8+ T cells in alopecia areata. Study in general: The percentage of affected scalp area served as the score of severity for treated patients.

Treatment here: oral pan-JAK inhibitor, 5-10 mg twice daily. Alopecia areata patients gave lesional scalp punch biopsies and peripheral blood samples. The source is a human donor with alopecia areata. The rearrangement links TRBV7-9 to TRBJ2-2; a weak D match, TRBD2 (6 bases). The input for sequencing was CD8+ T cells sorted from blood, taken around week 52, from a patient treated with tofacitinib. For the CDR3, the DNA is TGTGCCAGCAGCCCCGCCCACGGGGGAAAGGACACCGGGGAGCTGTTTTTT. It yields the protein CASSPAHGGKDTGELFF.